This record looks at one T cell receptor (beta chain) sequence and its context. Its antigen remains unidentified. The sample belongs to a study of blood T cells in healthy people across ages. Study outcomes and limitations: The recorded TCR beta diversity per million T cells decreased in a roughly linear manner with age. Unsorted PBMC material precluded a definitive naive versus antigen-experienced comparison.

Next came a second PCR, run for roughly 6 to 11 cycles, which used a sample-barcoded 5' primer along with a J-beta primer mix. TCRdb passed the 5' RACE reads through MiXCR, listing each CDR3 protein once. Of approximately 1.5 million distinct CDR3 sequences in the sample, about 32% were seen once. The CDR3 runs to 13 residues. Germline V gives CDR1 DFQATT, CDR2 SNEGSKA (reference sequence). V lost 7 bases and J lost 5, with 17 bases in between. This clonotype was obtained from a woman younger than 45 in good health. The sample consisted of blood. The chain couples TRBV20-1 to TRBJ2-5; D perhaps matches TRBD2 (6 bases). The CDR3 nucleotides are TGCAGTGTTTCGACTAGAAGGATGGAGACCCAGTACTTC. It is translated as CSVSTRRMETQYF.